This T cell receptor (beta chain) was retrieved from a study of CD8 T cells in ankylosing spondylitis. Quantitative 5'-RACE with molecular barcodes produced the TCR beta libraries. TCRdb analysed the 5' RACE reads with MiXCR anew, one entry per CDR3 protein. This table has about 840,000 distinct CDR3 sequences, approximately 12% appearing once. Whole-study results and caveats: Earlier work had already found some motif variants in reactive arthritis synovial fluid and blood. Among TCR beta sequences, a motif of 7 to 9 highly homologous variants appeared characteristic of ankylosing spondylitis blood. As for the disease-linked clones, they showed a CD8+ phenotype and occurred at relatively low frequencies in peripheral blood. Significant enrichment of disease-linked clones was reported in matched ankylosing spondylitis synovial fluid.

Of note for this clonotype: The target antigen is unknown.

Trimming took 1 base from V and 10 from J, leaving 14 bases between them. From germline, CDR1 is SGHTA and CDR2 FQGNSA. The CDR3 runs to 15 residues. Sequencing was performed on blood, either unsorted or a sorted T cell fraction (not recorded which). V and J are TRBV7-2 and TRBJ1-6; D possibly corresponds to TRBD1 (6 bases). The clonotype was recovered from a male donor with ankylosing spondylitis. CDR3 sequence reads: CASSLGTVTVSPLHF. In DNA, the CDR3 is TGTGCCAGCAGCTTAGGGACAGTGACAGTGTCACCCCTCCACTTT.